This T cell receptor beta chain was recorded in a study of shared clonotypes between healthy human individuals. Study overall: Per-donor plates numbered three CD4 naive, three CD4 memory, two CD8 naive and one CD8 memory.

CDR1 and CDR2 from the germline V gene are SQVTM and ANQGSEA. This CDR3 spans 15 amino acids. V lost 6 bases and J lost 7; bases outside the gene matches: 15. Concerning this clone itself: Its specificity is not known.

The DNA input per sorted-subset replicate PCR was 150 to 200 ng, corresponding to roughly 30,000 T cell genomes. TCRdb keeps only in-frame clones here, not all; method: immunoSEQ multiplex PCR. The sample includes more than 1,200,000 clones, 98% to 99% of them seen just once. Both subsets, CD45RA+ naive and CD45RA-negative memory, were split from the CD4+ cells. Study results and limitations: The authors expected sequencing depth to affect clonotype sharing among donors.

The chain has TRBV29-1 and TRBJ2-7; 10 bases fit TRBD2. The receptor comes from a young man in good health. Input material: naive CD4+ T cells sorted from blood. Subset specified: CD45RA+ positively selected. Here the CDR3 DNA reads TGCAGCGTCCGAGGTAGGCTAGCGGGAGCTGAGGAGCAGTACTTC. Its translation is CSVRGRLAGAEEQYF.